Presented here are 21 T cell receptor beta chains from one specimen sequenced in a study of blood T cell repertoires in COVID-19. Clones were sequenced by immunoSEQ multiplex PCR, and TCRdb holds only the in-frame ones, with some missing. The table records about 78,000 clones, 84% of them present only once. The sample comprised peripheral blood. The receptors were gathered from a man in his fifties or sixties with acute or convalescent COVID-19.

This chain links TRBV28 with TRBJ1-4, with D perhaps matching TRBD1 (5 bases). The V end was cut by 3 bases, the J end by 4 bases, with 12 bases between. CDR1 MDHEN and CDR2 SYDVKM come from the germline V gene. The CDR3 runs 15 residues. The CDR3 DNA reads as TGTGCCAGCAGTTTTGGGGGACTTAATAATGAAAAACTGTTTTTT. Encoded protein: CASSFGGLNNEKLFF. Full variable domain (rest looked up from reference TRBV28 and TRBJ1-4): DVKVTQSSRYLVKRTGEKVFLECVQDMDHENMFWYRQDPGLGLRLIYFSYDVKMKEKGDIPEGYSVSREKKERFSLILESASTNQTSMYLCASSFGGLNNEKLFFGSGTQLSVL.

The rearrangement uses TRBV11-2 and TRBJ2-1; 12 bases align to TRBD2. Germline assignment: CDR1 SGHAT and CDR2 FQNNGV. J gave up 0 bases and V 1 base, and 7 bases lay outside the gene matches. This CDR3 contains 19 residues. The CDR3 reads CASSLASGGAISSYNEQFF. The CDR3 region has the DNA TGTGCCAGCAGCTTAGCTAGCGGGGGGGCCATTAGCTCCTACAATGAGCAGTTCTTC.

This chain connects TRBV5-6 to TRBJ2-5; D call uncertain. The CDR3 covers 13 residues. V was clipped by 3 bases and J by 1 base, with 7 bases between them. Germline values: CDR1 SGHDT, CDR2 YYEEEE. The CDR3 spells CASSSGPQETQYF. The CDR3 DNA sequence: TGTGCCAGCAGCTCTGGGCCCCAAGAGACCCAGTACTTC.

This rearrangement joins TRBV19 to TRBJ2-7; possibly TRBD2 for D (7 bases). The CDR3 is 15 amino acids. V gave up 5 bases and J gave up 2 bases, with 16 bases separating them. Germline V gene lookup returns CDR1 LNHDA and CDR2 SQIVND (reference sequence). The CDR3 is CASSLGGGETYEQYF. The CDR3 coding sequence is TGTGCCAGTAGTCTTGGCGGGGGCGAAACCTACGAGCAGTACTTC.

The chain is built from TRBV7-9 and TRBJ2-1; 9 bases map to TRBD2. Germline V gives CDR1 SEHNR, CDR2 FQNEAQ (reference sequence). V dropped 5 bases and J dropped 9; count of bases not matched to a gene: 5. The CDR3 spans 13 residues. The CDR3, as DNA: TGTGCCAGCAGCCGCGGGGGGGCGGGTGAGCAGTTCTTC. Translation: CASSRGGAGEQFF.

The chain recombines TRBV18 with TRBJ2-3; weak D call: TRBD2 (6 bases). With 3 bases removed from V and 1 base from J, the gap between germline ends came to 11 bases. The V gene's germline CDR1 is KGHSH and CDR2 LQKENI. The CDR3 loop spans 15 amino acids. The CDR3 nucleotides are TGTGCCAGCTCACCGTGGGGGGTAGGCACAGATACGCAGTATTTT. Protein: CASSPWGVGTDTQYF. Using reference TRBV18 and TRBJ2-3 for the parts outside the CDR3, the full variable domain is NAGVMQNPRHLVRRRGQEARLRCSPMKGHSHVYWYRQLPEEGLKFMVYLQKENIIDESGMPKERFSAEFPKEGPSILRIQQVVRGDSAAYFCASSPWGVGTDTQYFGPGTRLTVL.

CDR3 amino acids: CASSLGLGGDTQYF. In nucleotides, the CDR3 is TGTGCCAGCTCTCTTGGACTGGGCGGAGATACGCAGTATTTT. J is TRBJ2-3 and V is TRBV18; the D gene is possibly TRBD2 (5 bases). V shed 6 bases and J shed 5 bases, with 15 bases lying between them. The CDR3 spans 14 residues. Germline lookup yields CDR1 KGHSH and CDR2 LQKENI. The full variable domain, with the rest looked up from reference TRBV18 and TRBJ2-3, is NAGVMQNPRHLVRRRGQEARLRCSPMKGHSHVYWYRQLPEEGLKFMVYLQKENIIDESGMPKERFSAEFPKEGPSILRIQQVVRGDSAAYFCASSLGLGGDTQYFGPGTRLTVL.

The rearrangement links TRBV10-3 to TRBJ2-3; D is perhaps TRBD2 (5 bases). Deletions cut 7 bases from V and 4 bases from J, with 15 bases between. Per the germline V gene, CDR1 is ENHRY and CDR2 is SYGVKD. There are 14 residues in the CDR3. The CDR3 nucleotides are TGTGCCATCAAACGGCACGGGAACTCAGATACGCAGTATTTT. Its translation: CAIKRHGNSDTQYF.

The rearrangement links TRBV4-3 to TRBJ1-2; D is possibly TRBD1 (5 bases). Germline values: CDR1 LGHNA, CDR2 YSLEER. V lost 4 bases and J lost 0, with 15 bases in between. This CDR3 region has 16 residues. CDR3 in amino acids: CASSPESTATNYGYTF. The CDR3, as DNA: TGCGCCAGCAGCCCTGAATCGACAGCCACTAACTATGGCTACACCTTC.

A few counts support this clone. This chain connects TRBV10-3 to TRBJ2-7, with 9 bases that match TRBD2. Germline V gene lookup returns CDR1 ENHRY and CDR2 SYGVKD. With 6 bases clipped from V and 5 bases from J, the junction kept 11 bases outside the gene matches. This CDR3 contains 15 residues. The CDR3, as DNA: TGTGCCATCAGAAAAACCGGGACTAGCCAAGACGAGCAGTACTTC. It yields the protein CAIRKTGTSQDEQYF.

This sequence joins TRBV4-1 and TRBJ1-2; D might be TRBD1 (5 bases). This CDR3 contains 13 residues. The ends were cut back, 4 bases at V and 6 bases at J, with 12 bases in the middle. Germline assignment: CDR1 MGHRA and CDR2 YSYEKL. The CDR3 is CASSPSAGDGYTF. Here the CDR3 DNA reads TGCGCCAGCAGCCCCTCGGCGGGGGATGGCTACACCTTC.

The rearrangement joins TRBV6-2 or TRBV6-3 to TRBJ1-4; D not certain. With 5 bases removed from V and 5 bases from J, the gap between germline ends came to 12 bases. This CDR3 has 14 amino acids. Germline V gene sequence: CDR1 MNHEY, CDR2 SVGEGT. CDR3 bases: TGTGCCAGCAGTGCGGACGGACTAAATGAAAAACTGTTTTTT. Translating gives CASSADGLNEKLFF.

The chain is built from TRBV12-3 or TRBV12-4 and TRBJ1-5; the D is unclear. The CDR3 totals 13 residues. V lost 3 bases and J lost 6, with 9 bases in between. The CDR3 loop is CASSLYRGQPQHF. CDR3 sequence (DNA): TGTGCCAGCAGTTTGTACCGGGGTCAGCCCCAGCATTTT.

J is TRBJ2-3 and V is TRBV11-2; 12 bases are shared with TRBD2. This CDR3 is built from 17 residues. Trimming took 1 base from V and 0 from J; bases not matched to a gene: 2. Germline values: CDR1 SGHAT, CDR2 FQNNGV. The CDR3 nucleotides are TGTGCCAGCAGCTTAGGACTAGCGGGAGCTAGCACAGATACGCAGTATTTT. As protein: CASSLGLAGASTDTQYF.

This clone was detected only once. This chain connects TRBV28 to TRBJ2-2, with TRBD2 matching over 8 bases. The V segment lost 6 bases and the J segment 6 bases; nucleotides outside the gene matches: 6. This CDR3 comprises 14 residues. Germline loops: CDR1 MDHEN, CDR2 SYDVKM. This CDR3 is CASRGTSQPGELFF. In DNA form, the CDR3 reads TGTGCCAGCAGAGGGACTAGTCAACCCGGGGAGCTGTTTTTT. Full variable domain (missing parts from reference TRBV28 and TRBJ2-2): DVKVTQSSRYLVKRTGEKVFLECVQDMDHENMFWYRQDPGLGLRLIYFSYDVKMKEKGDIPEGYSVSREKKERFSLILESASTNQTSMYLCASRGTSQPGELFFGEGSRLTVL.

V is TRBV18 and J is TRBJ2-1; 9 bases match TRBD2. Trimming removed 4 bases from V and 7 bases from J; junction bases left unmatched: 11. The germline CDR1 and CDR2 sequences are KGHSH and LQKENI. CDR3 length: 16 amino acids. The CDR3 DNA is TGTGCCAGCTCACGAGGGACTAGCTGGGAGAGGAATGAGCAGTTCTTC. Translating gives CASSRGTSWERNEQFF.

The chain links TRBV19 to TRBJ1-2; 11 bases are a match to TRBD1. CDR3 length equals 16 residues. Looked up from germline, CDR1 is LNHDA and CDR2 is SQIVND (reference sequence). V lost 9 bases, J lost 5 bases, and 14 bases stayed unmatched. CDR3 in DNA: TGTGCCAGCCGAGGGACAGGGGGTGCCTTAAGGTATGGCTACACCTTC. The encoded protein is CASRGTGGALRYGYTF.

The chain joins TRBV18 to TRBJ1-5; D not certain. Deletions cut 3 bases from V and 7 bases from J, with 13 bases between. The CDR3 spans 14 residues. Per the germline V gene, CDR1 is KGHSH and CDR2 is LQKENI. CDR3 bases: TGTGCCAGCTCACCGGGCGAGGGCCACCAGCCCCAGCATTTT. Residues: CASSPGEGHQPQHF.

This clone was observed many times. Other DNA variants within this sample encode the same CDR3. The CDR3 bases are TGTGCCAGCAGTGGACTAGCGGGAGGGACAGATACGCAGTATTTT. The encoded protein is CASSGLAGGTDTQYF. The chain has TRBV2 and TRBJ2-3, with 14 bases aligning to TRBD2. The J segment lost 3 bases and the V segment lost 4 bases, leaving 0 bases of the junction unmatched. Germline-derived CDR1 and CDR2 are SNHLY and FYNNEI. This CDR3 contains 15 residues.

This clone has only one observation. CDR3 sequence: CSVEGQAYYGYTF. The CDR3 DNA follows: TGCAGCGTTGAAGGACAGGCGTACTATGGCTACACCTTC. The chain carries TRBV29-1 and TRBJ1-2; the D gene is possibly TRBD1 (6 bases). The CDR3 has 13 amino acids. Germline V gene data show CDR1 as SQVTM and CDR2 as ANQGSEA. With 1 base removed from V and 3 bases from J, the gap between germline ends came to 9 bases. Using reference TRBV29-1 and TRBJ1-2 for the parts outside the CDR3, the full variable domain is SAVISQKPSRDICQRGTSLTIQCQVDSQVTMMFWYRQQPGQSLTLIATANQGSEATYESGFVIDKFPISRPNLTFSTLTVSNMSPEDSSIYLCSVEGQAYYGYTFGSGTRLTVV.

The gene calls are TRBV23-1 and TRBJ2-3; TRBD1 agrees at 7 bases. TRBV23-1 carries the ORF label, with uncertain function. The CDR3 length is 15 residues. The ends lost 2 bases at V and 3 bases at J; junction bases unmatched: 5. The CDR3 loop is CASSQPPTGTDTQYF. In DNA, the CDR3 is TGCGCCAGCAGTCAACCCCCGACAGGGACAGATACGCAGTATTTT.